This record covers a single TCR beta chain. This record belongs to a study of blood T cell repertoires in COVID-19. Study at large: From the United States, Italy and Spain came samples of acute and convalescent COVID-19. In each case, the material was cDNA or gDNA derived from T cells, B-cell-depleted T cells, or PBMCs.

Germline trimming cut 7 bases from V and 3 bases from J; bases unmatched to any gene: 4. The germline V gene encodes CDR1 LNHDA and CDR2 SQIVND (reference sequence). The CDR3 extends over 13 amino acids. Original methodology: Nucleated cell counts were estimated from reference gene primer amplification. Repertoires were generated with immunoSEQ multiplex PCR, while TCRdb's copy carries only in-frame clones and drops some. The V and J calls and clone size come from that table; D and trimming were worked out from the DNA. The repertoire holds about 120,000 clones, with about 85% as singletons. This chain links TRBV19 with TRBJ1-1; 8 bases are a match to TRBD1. This receptor was identified in a man older than 75 with acute or convalescent COVID-19. Material: peripheral blood. The DNA of the CDR3 is TGTGCCAGTAATCAGGGGGCGCACACTGAAGCTTTCTTT. It encodes CASNQGAHTEAFF.